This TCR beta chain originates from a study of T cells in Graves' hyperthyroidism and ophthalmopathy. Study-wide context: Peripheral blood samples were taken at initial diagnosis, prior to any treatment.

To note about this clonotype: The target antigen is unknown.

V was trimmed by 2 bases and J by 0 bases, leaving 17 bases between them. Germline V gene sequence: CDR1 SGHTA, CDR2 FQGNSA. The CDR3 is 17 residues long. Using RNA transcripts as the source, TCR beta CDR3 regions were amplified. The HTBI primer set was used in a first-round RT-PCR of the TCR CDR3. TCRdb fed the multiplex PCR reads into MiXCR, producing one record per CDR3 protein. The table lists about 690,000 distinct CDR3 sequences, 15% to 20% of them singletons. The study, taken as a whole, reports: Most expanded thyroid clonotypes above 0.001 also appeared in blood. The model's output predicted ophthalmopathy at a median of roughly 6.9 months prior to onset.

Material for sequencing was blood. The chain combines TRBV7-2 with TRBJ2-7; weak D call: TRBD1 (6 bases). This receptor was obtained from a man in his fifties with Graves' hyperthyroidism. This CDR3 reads CASSLPSADRSSYEQYF. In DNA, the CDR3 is TGTGCCAGCAGCTTACCCTCGGCCGACAGGAGCTCCTACGAGCAGTACTTC.